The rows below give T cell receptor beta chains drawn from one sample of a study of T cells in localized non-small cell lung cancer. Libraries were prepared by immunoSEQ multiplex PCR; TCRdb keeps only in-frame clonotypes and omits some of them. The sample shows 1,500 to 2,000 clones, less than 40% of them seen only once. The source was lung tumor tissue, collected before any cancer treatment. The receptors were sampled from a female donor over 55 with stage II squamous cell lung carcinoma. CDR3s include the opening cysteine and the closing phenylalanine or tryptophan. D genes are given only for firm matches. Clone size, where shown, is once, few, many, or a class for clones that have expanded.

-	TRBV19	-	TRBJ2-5	TGTGCCAGTAGTACTACAGTTACAGCCGGCGAGACCCAGTACTTC	CASSTTVTAGETQYF
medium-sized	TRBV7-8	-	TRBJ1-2	TGTGCCAGCAGCCAATGGGATAGCCATGGCTACACCTTC	CASSQWDSHGYTF
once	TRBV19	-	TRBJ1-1	TGTGCCAGTAGTATTCTCCTGGGGGCCGTAACCCAAGGGGAAGCTTTCTTT	CASSILLGAVTQGEAFF
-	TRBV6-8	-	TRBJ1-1	TGTGCCAGCAGTCAAGGACTTGCGACAAATGAAGCTTTCTTT	CASSQGLATNEAFF
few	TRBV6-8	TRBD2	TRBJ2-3	TGTGCCAGCAAAAGGACTAGCGGTGGGCCAGATACGCAGTATTTT	CASKRTSGGPDTQYF
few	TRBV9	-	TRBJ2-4	TGTGCCAGCAGCTCCAGGGGAGACGACATTCAGTACTTC	CASSSRGDDIQYF
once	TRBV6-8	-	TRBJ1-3	TGTGCCATCAGCCCAGGGGCTGGAAACACCATATATTTT	CAISPGAGNTIYF
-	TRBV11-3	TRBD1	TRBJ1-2	TGTGCCAGCAGCCAACGTAAGGGACAGCCTGGGTATGGCTACACCTTC	CASSQRKGQPGYGYTF
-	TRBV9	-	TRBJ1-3	TGTGCCAGCAGCGCCGGTGGAAGCTCTGGAAACACCATATATTTT	CASSAGGSSGNTIYF
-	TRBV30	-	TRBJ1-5	TGTGCCTGGAGCGGGCCGGGTCAGCCCCAGCATTTT	CAWSGPGQPQHF
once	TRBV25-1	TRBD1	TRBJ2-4	TGTGCCAGCAGTGGGGGACAGGGGGATCGCATTCAGTACTTC	CASSGGQGDRIQYF
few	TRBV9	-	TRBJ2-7	TGTGCCAGCAGCGTAGGCGCGGACGGCTACGAGCAGTACTTC	CASSVGADGYEQYF
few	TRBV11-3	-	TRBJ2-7	TGTGCCAGCAGCCCGGACAAGGCACGTCACGAGCAGTACTTC	CASSPDKARHEQYF
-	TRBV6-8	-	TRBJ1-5	TGTGCCTCAGGGGTCCCAAATCAGCCCCAGCATTTT	CASGVPNQPQHF
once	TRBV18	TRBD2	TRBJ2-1	TGTGCCAGCTCACCACTAGCGGGGGGGCAAGGCGATGAGCAGTTCTTC	CASSPLAGGQGDEQFF
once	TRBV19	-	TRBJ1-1	TGTGCCAGTAGTATTAGGGACGGTGAAGCTTTCTTT	CASSIRDGEAFF
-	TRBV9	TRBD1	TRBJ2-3	TGTGCCAGCACCGGGACAGGGTTTAGCACAGATACGCAGTATTTT	CASTGTGFSTDTQYF
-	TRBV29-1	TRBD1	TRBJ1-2	TGCAGCGTCGACGAAGGACAGGGATATGGCTACACCTTC	CSVDEGQGYGYTF
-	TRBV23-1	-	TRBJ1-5	TGCGCCAGCAGTCAATCCAGACAGGGCAATCAGCCCCAGCATTTT	CASSQSRQGNQPQHF
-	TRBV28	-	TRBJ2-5	TGTGCCAGCAGTTCTCCTTCGGTACCAGGGGAGACCCAGTACTTC	CASSSPSVPGETQYF
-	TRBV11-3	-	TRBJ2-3	TGTGCCAGCAGCTTAGTGGCACGAAGCACAGATACGCAGTATTTT	CASSLVARSTDTQYF
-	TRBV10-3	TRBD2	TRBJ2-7	TGTGCCATCAGCTCCATCGCGTCTAGCGGGAGGGGGACGTCCGAACAGTACTTC	CAISSIASSGRGTSEQYF
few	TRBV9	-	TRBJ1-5	TGTGCCAGCAGTTTATTGGTCAGTCAGCCCCAGCATTTT	CASSLLVSQPQHF
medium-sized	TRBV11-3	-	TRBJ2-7	TGTGCCAGCAGCCTCGGGGACGTATCCTACGAGCAGTACTTC	CASSLGDVSYEQYF
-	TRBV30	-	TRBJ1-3	TGTGCCTGGCATCCCGGGAAAACCCCCGGAAACACCATATATTTT	CAWHPGKTPGNTIYF
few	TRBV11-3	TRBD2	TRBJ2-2	TGTGCCAGCAGCCGCGGACTAGCGGGAGGGCCCTCGAGGACCGGGGAGCTGTTTTTT	CASSRGLAGGPSRTGELFF
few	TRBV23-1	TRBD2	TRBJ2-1	TGCGCCAGCAGCCAAGATCGGCGGGGGGTTTACAATGAGCAGTTCTTC	CASSQDRRGVYNEQFF
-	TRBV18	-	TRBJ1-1	TGTGCCAGCTCACCAGTGACAGGGAACACTGAAGCTTTCTTT	CASSPVTGNTEAFF
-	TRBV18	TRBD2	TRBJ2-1	TGTGCCAGCTCACCACTCACTAGCGTCCTCTACAATGAGCAGTTCTTC	CASSPLTSVLYNEQFF
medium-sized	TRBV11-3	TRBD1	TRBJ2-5	TGTGCCAGCAGCCTCCGGGACAGGGGTGGCGAGACCCAGTACTTC	CASSLRDRGGETQYF
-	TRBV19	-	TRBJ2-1	TGTGCCAGTAGTATAGCCTCAGGGGATGAGCAGTTCTTC	CASSIASGDEQFF
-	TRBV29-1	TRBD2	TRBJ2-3	TGCAGCGCCTCGGGACTAGCGGGGGGCCCAGATACGCAGTATTTT	CSASGLAGGPDTQYF
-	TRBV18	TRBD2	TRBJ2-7	TGTGCCAGCTCACTAGGGACTAGCGGCACCTACGAGCAGTACTTC	CASSLGTSGTYEQYF
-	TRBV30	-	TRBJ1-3	TGTGCCTGGAGACCGGGCTACTCTGGAAACACCATATATTTT	CAWRPGYSGNTIYF
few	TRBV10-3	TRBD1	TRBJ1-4	TGTGCCAGCCGGGGACAGGGCTCGATGAAGCTGTTTTTT	CASRGQGSMKLFF
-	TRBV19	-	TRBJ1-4	TGTGCTATAAGCCCGGCAACTAATGAAAAACTGTTTTTT	CAISPATNEKLFF
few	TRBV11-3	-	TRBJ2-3	TGTGCCAGCAGCTTAGGGACTTTCACAGATACGCAGTATTTT	CASSLGTFTDTQYF
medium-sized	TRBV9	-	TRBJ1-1	TGTGCCAGCAGCGTCTTTCTGAACACTGAAGCTTTCTTT	CASSVFLNTEAFF